This is a list of T cell receptor beta chains from one sample in a study of blood T cell repertoires in COVID-19. The data were produced by immunoSEQ multiplex PCR, yet TCRdb's version contains in-frame clones alone and is incomplete. The table shows about 10,000 clones, with about 86% occurring only once. Specimen: peripheral blood. These receptors were collected from a human donor in a cohort sampled during active COVID-19. CDR3s include the opening cysteine and the closing phenylalanine or tryptophan. D genes are given only for firm matches. Expanded clones are given a class, and other clones once, few, many or no size at all.

CDR3nt: TGTGCCAGCAGTATCGACAGGGGGGATGAGCAGTTCTTC; CDR3aa: CASSIDRGDEQFF; j_gene: TRBJ2-1; v_gene: TRBV5-4; d_gene: TRBD1; abundance: once
CDR3nt: TGTGCCAGCAGTTACTCGGGGAACAGGGGGAACACTGAAGCTTTCTTT; CDR3aa: CASSYSGNRGNTEAFF; j_gene: TRBJ1-1; v_gene: TRBV6-5; d_gene: TRBD1; abundance: -
CDR3nt: TGTGCCAGCAGCGTAGGGCATACTAGCGACCAAGAGACCCAGTACTTC; CDR3aa: CASSVGHTSDQETQYF; j_gene: TRBJ2-5; v_gene: TRBV9; d_gene: TRBD2; abundance: -
CDR3nt: TGCGCCAGCAGGTTGGGTCTAGCGGGAGACACAGATACGCAGTATTTT; CDR3aa: CASRLGLAGDTDTQYF; j_gene: TRBJ2-3; v_gene: TRBV5-1; d_gene: TRBD2; abundance: -
CDR3nt: TGTGCCAGCAGCCAAGACCTCACGACAGGTAATGGCTACACCTTC; CDR3aa: CASSQDLTTGNGYTF; j_gene: TRBJ1-2; v_gene: TRBV4-2; d_gene: -; abundance: once
CDR3nt: TGTGCCTGGAGTAGGGCAGGGGGCGCGGATACGCAGTATTTT; CDR3aa: CAWSRAGGADTQYF; j_gene: TRBJ2-3; v_gene: TRBV30; d_gene: TRBD1; abundance: -
CDR3nt: TGCGCCAGCAGCGCCGGGACTCCCGGAGGTGATACGCAGTATTTT; CDR3aa: CASSAGTPGGDTQYF; j_gene: TRBJ2-3; v_gene: TRBV5-1; d_gene: -; abundance: -
CDR3nt: TGCGCCAGCAGCCAAACGGACAGGGTGGGTGGCTACACCTTC; CDR3aa: CASSQTDRVGGYTF; j_gene: TRBJ1-2; v_gene: TRBV5-1; d_gene: TRBD1; abundance: -
CDR3nt: TGTGCCAGCAGCTACTGGTTGGGTTTCAACAGGGGGAACACCGGGGAGCTGTTTTTT; CDR3aa: CASSYWLGFNRGNTGELFF; j_gene: TRBJ2-2; v_gene: TRBV5-6; d_gene: TRBD1; abundance: -
CDR3nt: TGTGCCAGCAGTTTACTGGGACAGGGCGTCGACGAGCAGTACTTC; CDR3aa: CASSLLGQGVDEQYF; j_gene: TRBJ2-7; v_gene: TRBV28; d_gene: TRBD1; abundance: -
CDR3nt: TGTGCCAGCAGTTTACTAGCGGGAGGGCGGGATGAGCAGTTCTTC; CDR3aa: CASSLLAGGRDEQFF; j_gene: TRBJ2-1; v_gene: TRBV27; d_gene: TRBD2; abundance: once
CDR3nt: TGTGCCTGGAGTTCAGGGACAGGGAACTACGAGCAGTACTTC; CDR3aa: CAWSSGTGNYEQYF; j_gene: TRBJ2-7; v_gene: TRBV30; d_gene: TRBD1; abundance: -
CDR3nt: TGTGCCAGCAGTGATACCAGGGGGCACAGAAAACTGTTTTTT; CDR3aa: CASSDTRGHRKLFF; j_gene: TRBJ1-4; v_gene: TRBV25-1; d_gene: TRBD1; abundance: -
CDR3nt: TGTGCCAGCAGTGAACTAGCGGGAAGCACAGATACGCAGTATTTT; CDR3aa: CASSELAGSTDTQYF; j_gene: TRBJ2-3; v_gene: TRBV6-4; d_gene: TRBD2; abundance: -
CDR3nt: TGTGCCAGTAGTATAGATCTCGCTCTAGGACAGGGCAATCAGCCCCAGCATTTT; CDR3aa: CASSIDLALGQGNQPQHF; j_gene: TRBJ1-5; v_gene: TRBV19; d_gene: TRBD1; abundance: -
CDR3nt: TGTGCCAGCAGTTCACTCCAGGGTAAGGCTGAAGCTTTCTTT; CDR3aa: CASSSLQGKAEAFF; j_gene: TRBJ1-1; v_gene: TRBV6-2/TRBV6-3; d_gene: -; abundance: -
CDR3nt: TGTGCCAGCAGTACCCAAGCCGGGAATACCTTACGTGGCCAAGAGACCCAGTACTTC; CDR3aa: CASSTQAGNTLRGQETQYF; j_gene: TRBJ2-5; v_gene: TRBV27; d_gene: -; abundance: -
CDR3nt: TGTGCCAGTAGTACGACAGGGGCTAGCAATCAGCCCCAGCATTTT; CDR3aa: CASSTTGASNQPQHF; j_gene: TRBJ1-5; v_gene: TRBV19; d_gene: TRBD1; abundance: -
CDR3nt: TGTGCCAGCAGCCTACTCAGGGGTGCCCGGGGCACAGATACGCAGTATTTT; CDR3aa: CASSLLRGARGTDTQYF; j_gene: TRBJ2-3; v_gene: TRBV28; d_gene: -; abundance: -
CDR3nt: TGTGCCAGCAGCTACGACAGGGCCAACCCCACAACTAATGAAAAACTGTTTTTT; CDR3aa: CASSYDRANPTTNEKLFF; j_gene: TRBJ1-4; v_gene: TRBV5-6; d_gene: TRBD1; abundance: -
CDR3nt: TGTGCCAGCAGTAGACAGGAACTTAGTGGCTACACCTTC; CDR3aa: CASSRQELSGYTF; j_gene: TRBJ1-2; v_gene: TRBV6-5; d_gene: -; abundance: -
CDR3nt: TGTGCCAGCAGCCTAGACACCTACGAGCAGTACTTC; CDR3aa: CASSLDTYEQYF; j_gene: TRBJ2-7; v_gene: TRBV11-2; d_gene: -; abundance: -
CDR3nt: TGTGCCAGCAGTTCCCCGGCGGTATGGGGCTACACCTTC; CDR3aa: CASSSPAVWGYTF; j_gene: TRBJ1-2; v_gene: TRBV28; d_gene: -; abundance: -
CDR3nt: TGTGCCAGCAGTTTAAGAGGGACAGGGGGCAGGGAGCCCCAGCATTTT; CDR3aa: CASSLRGTGGREPQHF; j_gene: TRBJ1-5; v_gene: TRBV28; d_gene: TRBD1; abundance: -
CDR3nt: TGTGCCAGCAGCTCCGGGACTAGCGGGAGCGGGGAGACCCAGTACTTC; CDR3aa: CASSSGTSGSGETQYF; j_gene: TRBJ2-5; v_gene: TRBV5-4; d_gene: TRBD2; abundance: -
CDR3nt: TGTGCCAGCAGCCAAAGAAGGACTAGTGGCGCAGATACGCAGTATTTT; CDR3aa: CASSQRRTSGADTQYF; j_gene: TRBJ2-3; v_gene: TRBV3-1/TRBV3-2; d_gene: TRBD2; abundance: -
CDR3nt: TGTGCCAGCAGCTTTGGGACAGGGGGCCTCGAGCAGTACTTC; CDR3aa: CASSFGTGGLEQYF; j_gene: TRBJ2-7; v_gene: TRBV11-2; d_gene: TRBD1; abundance: -
CDR3nt: TGTGCCAGTAGTCCTGGAGGGAGATACGAGCAGTACTTC; CDR3aa: CASSPGGRYEQYF; j_gene: TRBJ2-7; v_gene: TRBV19; d_gene: -; abundance: -
CDR3nt: TGTGCCACCAGTTCCAGCGGGAACCCCTACGAGCAGTACTTC; CDR3aa: CATSSSGNPYEQYF; j_gene: TRBJ2-7; v_gene: TRBV24-1; d_gene: TRBD2; abundance: -
CDR3nt: TGCAGCGCCCACCTTAGGGGGCGGGAGGGGACCACCGGGGAGCTGTTTTTT; CDR3aa: CSAHLRGREGTTGELFF; j_gene: TRBJ2-2; v_gene: TRBV29-1; d_gene: TRBD2; abundance: -
CDR3nt: TGTGCCAGCAGCCCCGAGGGGGATGGGACCCAGTACTTC; CDR3aa: CASSPEGDGTQYF; j_gene: TRBJ2-5; v_gene: TRBV12-3/TRBV12-4; d_gene: -; abundance: -
CDR3nt: TGTGCCAGCAGCTTAGGGGAGTCGGCTAGCGGGTATCTCCCAGATACGCAGTATTTT; CDR3aa: CASSLGESASGYLPDTQYF; j_gene: TRBJ2-3; v_gene: TRBV13; d_gene: TRBD2; abundance: -
CDR3nt: TGTGCCAGCAGCCAAGGGCAGGGGAGCTATGGCTACACCTTC; CDR3aa: CASSQGQGSYGYTF; j_gene: TRBJ1-2; v_gene: TRBV4-2; d_gene: -; abundance: -
CDR3nt: TGTGCCAGCAGCGTAGGAGATGATACGCAGTATTTT; CDR3aa: CASSVGDDTQYF; j_gene: TRBJ2-3; v_gene: TRBV9; d_gene: -; abundance: -
CDR3nt: TGTGCCAGCAGCCGACGCCTCGGACTTACCTACAATGAGCAGTTCTTC; CDR3aa: CASSRRLGLTYNEQFF; j_gene: TRBJ2-1; v_gene: TRBV9; d_gene: -; abundance: -
CDR3nt: TGTGCCAGCTCACCATCGGCTAGCGGTTACGAGCAGTACTTC; CDR3aa: CASSPSASGYEQYF; j_gene: TRBJ2-7; v_gene: TRBV18; d_gene: TRBD2; abundance: -
CDR3nt: TGTGCCAGCAGTTACTCGGAGGGCGGGCAGCCCCAGCATTTT; CDR3aa: CASSYSEGGQPQHF; j_gene: TRBJ1-5; v_gene: TRBV6-6; d_gene: -; abundance: -
CDR3nt: TGTGCCAGCAGCTCTTCGGGGCCCGGGGGGAACTATGGCTACACCTTC; CDR3aa: CASSSSGPGGNYGYTF; j_gene: TRBJ1-2; v_gene: TRBV7-8; d_gene: -; abundance: -
CDR3nt: TGTGCCAGCAGTTTTGAGGGACTGAGAGGAACCTACGAGCAGTACTTC; CDR3aa: CASSFEGLRGTYEQYF; j_gene: TRBJ2-7; v_gene: TRBV28; d_gene: -; abundance: -
CDR3nt: TGTGCCAGCAGTTACTCGAACAGGCGTTACGAGCAGTACTTC; CDR3aa: CASSYSNRRYEQYF; j_gene: TRBJ2-7; v_gene: TRBV6-2/TRBV6-3; d_gene: -; abundance: -
CDR3nt: TGTGCCAGCTCACATACTAGCGGGCTCTCCTACGAGCAGTACTTC; CDR3aa: CASSHTSGLSYEQYF; j_gene: TRBJ2-7; v_gene: TRBV18; d_gene: TRBD2; abundance: -
CDR3nt: TGTGCCAGCAGTTTTGAGGGACAAGCGCTGATCTCTGGAAACACCATATATTTT; CDR3aa: CASSFEGQALISGNTIYF; j_gene: TRBJ1-3; v_gene: TRBV28; d_gene: -; abundance: -
CDR3nt: TGTGCCAGCAGCCTACAGTGGGGACTTCCTAAAGAGACCCAGTACTTC; CDR3aa: CASSLQWGLPKETQYF; j_gene: TRBJ2-5; v_gene: TRBV14; d_gene: -; abundance: few
CDR3nt: TGTGCCAGCAGCTTGTTTCAGGGACTTCACGAGCAGTACTTC; CDR3aa: CASSLFQGLHEQYF; j_gene: TRBJ2-7; v_gene: TRBV5-6; d_gene: -; abundance: medium-sized
CDR3nt: TGTGCCAGCAGATTTACTAATGAAAAACTGTTTTTT; CDR3aa: CASRFTNEKLFF; j_gene: TRBJ1-4; v_gene: TRBV19; d_gene: -; abundance: -
CDR3nt: TGTGCCAGCAGACCGGGACATTCAGGAAACACCATATATTTT; CDR3aa: CASRPGHSGNTIYF; j_gene: TRBJ1-3; v_gene: TRBV6-6; d_gene: -; abundance: -
CDR3nt: TGTGCCAGCAGCGTAGAGGGACAGGTGGAGGACGAGCAGTACTTC; CDR3aa: CASSVEGQVEDEQYF; j_gene: TRBJ2-7; v_gene: TRBV9; d_gene: TRBD1; abundance: large
CDR3nt: TGCAGCGTTGAAGCCGGGTCAACTACCGGGGAGCTGTTTTTT; CDR3aa: CSVEAGSTTGELFF; j_gene: TRBJ2-2; v_gene: TRBV29-1; d_gene: -; abundance: -
CDR3nt: TGTGCCAGCAGTCCCAGGGGTCCGGGGACCCAGTACTTC; CDR3aa: CASSPRGPGTQYF; j_gene: TRBJ2-5; v_gene: TRBV28; d_gene: -; abundance: -
CDR3nt: TGTGCCAGCAGTTTCACGGGAACCTCCTATTATGGCTACACCTTC; CDR3aa: CASSFTGTSYYGYTF; j_gene: TRBJ1-2; v_gene: TRBV28; d_gene: -; abundance: -
CDR3nt: TGTGCCAGCAGCTTTATCAGGGGCGCTCATCAAGAGACCCAGTACTTC; CDR3aa: CASSFIRGAHQETQYF; j_gene: TRBJ2-5; v_gene: TRBV5-8; d_gene: -; abundance: -
CDR3nt: TGTGCCAGCAGCCCCACTGGCGGGCTTCTGTCCTACGAGCAGTACTTC; CDR3aa: CASSPTGGLLSYEQYF; j_gene: TRBJ2-7; v_gene: TRBV11-2; d_gene: -; abundance: medium-sized
CDR3nt: TGTGCCAGCAGCGCGGGGGGATTCAATGAGCAGTTCTTC; CDR3aa: CASSAGGFNEQFF; j_gene: TRBJ2-1; v_gene: TRBV7-9; d_gene: TRBD2; abundance: -
CDR3nt: TGTGCCAGCAGCTTAGGGGTCGCCAGGGAGGACGAAAAACTGTTTTTT; CDR3aa: CASSLGVAREDEKLFF; j_gene: TRBJ1-4; v_gene: TRBV7-2; d_gene: -; abundance: -
CDR3nt: TGTGCCAGCAGCTTGGGACTAGCGGTAGATACGCAGTATTTT; CDR3aa: CASSLGLAVDTQYF; j_gene: TRBJ2-3; v_gene: TRBV7-8; d_gene: TRBD2; abundance: -
CDR3nt: TGTGCCAGTATTTCGGAGGGAGGAAATGAAAAACTGTTTTTT; CDR3aa: CASISEGGNEKLFF; j_gene: TRBJ1-4; v_gene: TRBV19; d_gene: -; abundance: once
CDR3nt: TGTGCCAGCAGTTACGGGCAGGGCGACTACGAGCAGTACTTC; CDR3aa: CASSYGQGDYEQYF; j_gene: TRBJ2-7; v_gene: TRBV6-5; d_gene: -; abundance: few
CDR3nt: TGTGCCAGCAGCTCTTATACAGGGGCCACTGAAGCTTTCTTT; CDR3aa: CASSSYTGATEAFF; j_gene: TRBJ1-1; v_gene: TRBV7-9; d_gene: TRBD1; abundance: -
CDR3nt: TGTGCCAGCAGTTACCAAGGGACATACAATGAGCAGTTCTTC; CDR3aa: CASSYQGTYNEQFF; j_gene: TRBJ2-1; v_gene: TRBV6-5; d_gene: -; abundance: -